This TCR beta chain was observed in a study of cytomegalovirus exposure and HLA in healthy donors (dated by TCRdb to 2015 to 2018). Study-level background: An earlier analysis of 550 to 700 of the donors reported approximately 290 Gb of sequence data and more than 90 million unique TCR beta sequences from approximately 180 million T cells. Of the approximately 400 genotyped donors, 65% to 90% fell in the genetic ancestry cluster associated with self-reported Caucasian donors. In an earlier analysis of 500 to 650 of the donors, high-throughput TCR beta sequencing was used to judge whether each TCR beta V gene segment behaved as functional or pseudogenic. Roughly 5 DR-DQ haplotypes were treated as single units for association and clustering because of strong linkage in the cohort. HLA typing covered class I and class II loci at four-digit resolution. Genome-wide SNP genotypes for about 65% of the 666 donors were used in a later genetic analysis, which treated that subset as a discovery cohort. To predict cytomegalovirus infection status, the study brought together high-throughput TCR immunosequencing, statistical association of individual TCRs with disease status, and machine learning. Rather than drawing on any new phenotypic data, the later analysis identified candidate immune exposures from TCR beta sequences and the way those sequences occurred across donors. The study aimed to test whether signatures of past pathogen exposure could be identified by cataloging public T cell receptors. The number of typed donors differed by locus: about 620-640 for A, B, C, DRB1 and DQB1; some 500 for DQA1; fewer than 610 for DPA1; and 400 to 480 for DPB1. Among about 400 genotyped donors of the cohort, an average of approximately 200,000 unique TCR beta nucleotide sequences was sequenced per donor, of which 15% to 20% were non-productive. An early release covering approximately 600 HLA-typed donors comprised approximately 300 gigabases of sequencing data and tens of millions of unique TCR sequences. Along with the roughly 710-subject first cohort, a separate validation cohort of over 90 different subjects was used. Every discovery cohort repertoire had been produced on one sequencing platform. The study profiled the T cell repertoires of more than 500 subjects by immunosequencing and related them to cytomegalovirus serostatus. Donor age, sex, ethnicity and CMV serostatus were compiled alongside the repertoire data. A later analysis re-analyzed previously published TCR beta repertoires from roughly 690 donors and added high-resolution HLA genotyping to study TCR occurrence patterns.

Including the terminal cysteine and phenylalanine, the CDR3 comprises 14 residues. Left in the record is the CDR3 DNA by itself, 42 bases read in frame from the first base. CDR1 and CDR2, looked up from the germline V gene, are MGHDK and SYGVNS. The germline ends are 15 bases apart after V is trimmed by 7 bases and J by 4 bases. The cohort was made up of 650 to 700 healthy bone marrow donors. Cohort members were all nominally healthy when sampled, although unrecorded immune exposures were likely present. The donor tested CMV seronegative and was one of the 352 seronegative cohort members. Each donor provided a peripheral blood sample, and peripheral blood mononuclear cells were used for TCR beta sequencing. The Qiagen DNeasy Blood Extraction Kit was used to extract genomic DNA from the blood cell samples. The full study reports these points: V-gene and J-gene trimming of TCR beta chains was associated with a missense DCLRE1C variant in a later genetic analysis, and the association was replicated in an independent cohort. Linkage disequilibrium might explain the correlated functional status among segregating V segments, but an unknown experimental factor could not be ruled out. Because counts were too low, about 15 rarely observed V segments, including chromosome 9 orphons, were left out of the earlier analysis of 587 of the donors. In an earlier analysis of approximately 590 of the donors, most TCR beta V segments appeared in productive rearrangements about 87% or about 30% of the time, broadly matching IMGT annotations. Compared with the 666-donor mean, donors in an Asian-associated ancestry cluster had fewer N-insertions in productive TCRs, according to a later genetic analysis. Three of the identified cytomegalovirus-associated TCR beta chains were confirmed in vitro to be specific for cytomegalovirus antigens. The study gave a list of about 160 TCR beta chains associated with cytomegalovirus. It was suggested by the authors that the approach could potentially be generalized to other disease states and immunological phenotypes. Specific HLA alleles were associated with 16,951 TCR beta sequences at a false discovery rate of 0.05 in a later analysis. In a later analysis, TCR association rates were found to vary across HLA loci, with the most associated TCRs seen for DRB1 alleles and the fewest for HLA-C alleles. Because some donors lacked HLA typing at each locus, the association tests relied only on the typed subset. Across donors, most TCR sequences were observed very rarely, whereas some public TCRs were present in many individuals. The classifier was reported to diagnose cytomegalovirus status with high specificity and sensitivity in both the original cohort and the validation cohort. A cluster of highly shared sequence variants was judged likely to be a technical artifact of the sequencing pipeline. Immune exposure information for the cohort was limited to CMV serostatus. Roughly uniform sequencing depth across donors was assumed in presence/absence analyses, although this assumption may not hold. The cohort was sequenced for TCR beta chains only, and without alpha or paired-chain data the features that could be detected were limited. A later analysis found that HLA-associated TCR beta chains were more clonally expanded and had lower generation probabilities than equally common non-associated chains. Assigning TCR associations to individual alleles was difficult when HLA alleles, especially DR and DQ, strongly co-occurred. In a later analysis, several top co-occurrence clusters were reported to appear linked to parvovirus B19, influenza, CMV and Epstein-Barr virus. In a later analysis, most CMV-associated TCR beta chains were found to appear HLA-restricted, with HLA associations seemingly driven largely by CMV exposure. The 87-base-pair reads could not distinguish some IMGT-functional V segments, including TRBV6-2 and TRBV6-3, so those segments were excluded. A further reported finding was that TCR beta sequences accurately predicted the HLA-A and HLA-B alleles for most subjects in the first cohort.

Libraries were constructed by the immunoSEQ multiplex PCR assay. A mixture of 60 forward primers for TCR Vbeta segments and 13 reverse primers for TCR Jbeta segments was used in the multiplex PCR. A multiplex PCR assay on genomic DNA amplified the CDR3 region of rearranged TCR beta genes. On the Illumina HiSeq System, the amplified TCR beta libraries were sequenced as 87-base-pair reads. In the authors' own workflow: In a later analysis, 77 million or so unique TCR beta chains were counted across the 500 to 850 repertoires, and roughly 11 million of these chains were shared by at least two donors. To remove PCR and sequencing errors, raw reads were error-corrected and collapsed into unique sequences using a nearest-neighbor algorithm that merged closely related sequences. CDR3 sequences were aligned to IMGT reference sequences to assign V, D and J gene segments. For a sequence to be retained, a match of at least six nucleotides to both a V gene segment and a J gene segment was required. A rearrangement counted as productive if the CDR3 had no stop codons and remained in frame with V and J, and every other rearrangement counted as non-productive. CDR3 was defined according to IMGT convention as the region running from the second conserved V-encoded cysteine to the conserved J-encoded phenylalanine. The earlier analysis of about 570 of the donors excluded any sequence lacking an unambiguous match to a single V gene segment. In an earlier analysis of several hundred of the donors, a V segment was called functional when productive rearrangements were above 56.7%, and segregating when the standard deviation between donors exceeded 5%. A statistical classification framework was developed to diagnose cytomegalovirus status using the catalog of TCR beta chain sequences. In a later analysis, TCR nucleotide sequences were compared against IMGT/GENE-DB human TR gene sequences so that V and J genes could be assigned. In a later analysis, CDR3 sequences and most-parsimonious VDJ recombination scenarios were assigned using the TCRdist pipeline. In a later analysis, each TCR beta chain was defined by its CDR3 amino acid sequence together with its V-gene family, and reads lacking a unique V-gene family were excluded. As a way to deal with suspected cross-contamination and a sequencing artifact, a later analysis dropped approximately 590 nucleotide sequences that were highly shared and had low generation probability. In a later analysis, a clonal expansion index was calculated for each public chain from normalized within-repertoire ranks of inferred template counts. Generation probabilities in a later analysis came from a VDJ recombination model fitted to out-of-frame rearrangements, and those results were checked against IGoR. Hypergeometric tests were used in a later analysis to score TCR-TCR, TCR-HLA and TCR-CMV co-occurrence, with a repertoire-size bias correction applied to the TCR pairs. In a later analysis, false discovery rates were estimated by permuting HLA or CMV assignments 20 times. In a later analysis, co-occurring TCRs were grouped with DBSCAN, and TCRdist sequence similarity was added when clustering was performed within HLA-allele-positive subsets. For co-occurrence clustering, repertoires with fewer than 30,000 or more than 120,000 public chains were excluded, along with roughly 5 repertoires with anomalous nucleotide sharing. Here the immuneACCESS table is served through TCRdb, limited to in-frame sequences with V and J called. Missing clones are a known gap in these copies; in checked studies unresolved V genes cover under half, and the rest lacks a known reason. That table supplies the V and J calls and clone size; D and trimming were determined from the DNA. The table for this sample lists about 150,000 clones; about 8.9% of them were counted only once. Under 2% of the sample is in the top ten clones.

The table lists this clone with a few counts. This clone's antigen is unknown. Base qualities are not provided; no much larger clone lies one nucleotide away. The chain joins TRBV25-1 to TRBJ2-3, with TRBD2 perhaps the D gene, on 6 matching bases. The TCR originated in a man aged 45-65 years in good health and CMV-seronegative. Sequenced sample: PBMCs. Read as DNA, the sequence is TGTGCCAGCACCTCGGGAGTTGGAGCAGATACGCAGTATTTT. This gives the protein CASTSGVGADTQYF. Extended through the reference TRBV25-1 and TRBJ2-3 proteins, this CDR3 yields the full variable domain: EADIYQTPRYLVIGTGKKITLECSQTMGHDKMYWYQQDPGMELHLIHYSYGVNSTEKGDLSSESTVSRIRTEHFPLTLESARPSHTSQYLCASTSGVGADTQYFGPGTRLTVL.